The 16 T cell receptor beta chains listed next were all sequenced from one sample in a study of blood T cell repertoires in COVID-19 (dated by TCRdb to the early 2020s). The method behind the library was the immunoSEQ multiplex PCR assay. Sourced from immuneACCESS, this table was stored by TCRdb with only in-frame sequences that have V and J called. A share of the clones is absent; for the studies checked, an unresolved V gene accounts for under half, and the remainder has no known explanation. Within this sample are some 70,000 clones, with roughly 87% of them counted one time only. Of the sample, roughly 2.9% falls within the top ten clones. The sample was peripheral blood. The receptors come from a man of 80 years or more with acute or convalescent COVID-19.

This chain links TRBV11-2 with TRBJ2-5; 9 bases map to TRBD2. CDR3 size: 17 residues. Germline CDR1 and CDR2: SGHAT and FQNNGV. J was trimmed by 7 bases and V by 1 base; bases with no gene match: 13. The CDR3 DNA reads as TGTGCCAGCAGCTTAGTGGGTAGCGGGAGTCGGAGCGGGACCCAGTACTTC. Its protein is CASSLVGSGSRSGTQYF. The whole variable domain, filled in from reference TRBV11-2 and TRBJ2-5, reads EAGVAQSPRYKIIEKRQSVAFWCNPISGHATLYWYQQILGQGPKLLIQFQNNGVVDDSQLPKDRFSAERLKGVDSTLKIQPAKLEDSAVYLCASSLVGSGSRSGTQYFGPGTRLLVL.

V is TRBV24-1 and J is TRBJ1-6; 8 bases align to TRBD1. CDR3 length equals 14 residues. Per the germline V gene, CDR1 is KGHDR and CDR2 is SFDVKD. V shed 7 bases, J shed 7 bases, and the junction held 5 bases outside the gene matches. As DNA, the CDR3 is TGTGCCACCAGGGACAGGGCCCCCAATTCACCCCTCCACTTT. It yields the protein CATRDRAPNSPLHF.

This sequence joins TRBV6-4 and TRBJ1-1; tentative D call: TRBD1 (6 bases). Per germline, CDR1 MRHNA and CDR2 SNTAGT. Deletions cut 6 bases from V and 0 bases from J, with 17 bases between. This CDR3 spans 16 amino acids. The chain's CDR3 is CASRVTADSMNTEAFF. For the CDR3, the DNA is TGTGCCAGCAGAGTCACCGCGGACAGCATGAACACTGAAGCTTTCTTT.

The V and J genes are TRBV5-6 and TRBJ1-6, with D perhaps TRBD1 (5 bases). The CDR3 is 17 residues long. Germline CDR1 and CDR2: SGHDT and YYEEEE. Trimming shortened V by 4 bases and J by 8 bases, and 22 bases separated the two germline ends. The CDR3 coding sequence is TGTGCCAGCAGCCCGGCCTGGGGGGAGGGGACCTATTCACCCCTCCACTTT. Translating gives CASSPAWGEGTYSPLHF.

J is TRBJ1-2 and V is TRBV7-2, with 10 bases matching TRBD1. Germline V gene lookup returns CDR1 SGHTA and CDR2 FQGNSA. Trimming took 5 bases from V and 5 from J; bases not matched to a gene: 8. The CDR3 covers 15 residues. The CDR3 is CASSQIGQGGYGYTF. The CDR3 DNA reads as TGTGCCAGCAGCCAGATTGGACAGGGGGGATATGGCTACACCTTC.

This clone has a handful of counts. Other nucleotide sequences in the sample specify the same CDR3. This chain links TRBV7-2 with TRBJ1-3; no definite D call. The CDR3 is 14 amino acids. Germline assignment: CDR1 SGHTA and CDR2 FQGNSA. The V end lost 5 bases, the J end lost 0 bases, and 8 bases lay between the germline ends. As DNA, the CDR3 is TGTGCCAGCAGCCCGCAGGTCTCTGGAAACACCATATATTTT. Protein product: CASSPQVSGNTIYF.

The J gene is TRBJ2-1, the V gene TRBV27; 8 nucleotides line up with TRBD1. V shed 3 bases and J 0 bases; nucleotides not matched to a gene: 4. Germline loops: CDR1 MNHEY, CDR2 SMNVEV (reference sequence). The CDR3 covers 16 residues. CDR3 DNA: TGTGCCAGCAGTTTCCGGACAGGGAGCTCCTACAATGAGCAGTTCTTC. This gives the protein CASSFRTGSSYNEQFF.

The chain has TRBV12-3 or TRBV12-4 and TRBJ1-2; D remains ambiguous. V was trimmed by 8 bases and J by 5 bases, leaving 15 bases between them. This CDR3 has 13 residues. CDR3 nucleotides: TGTGCCAGCGGGAGAACCCGGCATTATGGCTACACCTTC. It yields the protein CASGRTRHYGYTF.

J is TRBJ2-2 and V is TRBV5-1; a weak D match, TRBD1 (6 bases). Trimming left V 8 bases short and J 4 bases short, with 15 bases between. This CDR3 contains 14 residues. Germline values: CDR1 SGHRS, CDR2 YFSETQ. The DNA for the CDR3 is TGCGCCAGTCGATCTGGACAGACCACCGGGGAGCTGTTTTTT. This gives the protein CASRSGQTTGELFF. Full variable domain (outside the CDR3, taken from reference TRBV5-1 and TRBJ2-2): KAGVTQTPRYLIKTRGQQVTLSCSPISGHRSVSWYQQTPGQGLQFLFEYFSETQRNKGNFPGRFSGRQFSNSRSEMNVSTLELGDSALYLCASRSGQTTGELFFGEGSRLTVL.

This clone was detected a few times. The CDR3 DNA reads as TGTGCCAGCTTTTCGACTGCGGCGGGAAACACCATATATTTT. Its translation is CASFSTAAGNTIYF. The V gene is TRBV28, the J gene TRBJ1-3, with no clear D. V was shortened by 8 bases and J by 4 bases, with 15 bases between the two germline ends. The CDR3 length is 14 residues. Germline lookup yields CDR1 MDHEN and CDR2 SYDVKM.

The chain uses TRBV20-1 and TRBJ2-4; 9 bases are shared with TRBD1. V trimming: 3 bases; J trimming: 5 bases; junction bases outside the gene matches: 11. The CDR3 runs 16 residues. The germline V gene has CDR1 DFQATT and CDR2 SNEGSKA (reference sequence). CDR3 sequence: CSASRTPGQGQNIQYF. Written as DNA, the CDR3 is TGCAGTGCTAGTCGAACCCCGGGACAGGGTCAAAACATTCAGTACTTC.

The gene calls are TRBV6-1 and TRBJ2-1; 16 nucleotides line up with TRBD2. Germline CDR1 and CDR2: MNHNS and SASEGT. The length of the CDR3 is 19 residues. Trimming at V came to 2 bases and at J to 0 bases, leaving 4 bases not matched to a gene. CDR3 protein: CASSELGLAGGSSYNEQFF. The CDR3 DNA sequence: TGTGCCAGCAGTGAATTGGGACTAGCGGGAGGGAGCTCCTACAATGAGCAGTTCTTC.

The V and J genes are TRBV19 and TRBJ1-1; D perhaps matches TRBD1 (6 bases). CDR1 LNHDA and CDR2 SQIVND come from the germline V gene (reference sequence). The CDR3 runs 14 residues. V lost 6 bases to trimming and J lost 0 bases, with 11 bases between them. Here the CDR3 reads CASSFRGLNTEAFF. In DNA form, the CDR3 reads TGTGCCAGTAGCTTTAGGGGGTTGAACACTGAAGCTTTCTTT.

This clone has a handful of counts. The gene calls are TRBV3-1 (or the pseudogene TRBV3-2) and TRBJ2-2, with D maybe TRBD2 (5 bases). V gave up 6 bases and J gave up 2 bases, with 10 bases separating them. The CDR3 is made up of 14 amino acids. Germline V gene sequence: CDR1 LGHDT, CDR2 YNNKEL (reference sequence). The CDR3 loop is CASRSGTNTGELFF. The DNA of the CDR3 is TGTGCCAGCAGGAGCGGAACTAACACCGGGGAGCTGTTTTTT.

The V and J genes are TRBV14 and TRBJ1-1, with D possibly being TRBD1 (5 bases). Trimming shortened V by 4 bases and J by 5 bases, and 14 bases separated the two germline ends. There are 14 residues in the CDR3. CDR1 and CDR2 (germline): SGHDN, FVKESK. CDR3 sequence reads: CASSLQGLETEAFF. In DNA, the CDR3 is TGTGCCAGCAGCCTTCAGGGTTTAGAAACTGAAGCTTTCTTT.

The J gene is TRBJ2-5, the V gene TRBV5-1; the match to TRBD1 covers 7 bases. Trimming removed 4 bases from V and 5 bases from J; junction bases left unmatched: 8. The CDR3 totals 14 residues. Germline CDR1 SGHRS, CDR2 YFSETQ. This CDR3 is CASSPGQAKETQYF. The CDR3 nucleotides read TGCGCCAGCAGCCCCGGACAGGCGAAGGAGACCCAGTACTTC. Together with reference TRBV5-1 and TRBJ2-5, the CDR3 gives the full variable domain: KAGVTQTPRYLIKTRGQQVTLSCSPISGHRSVSWYQQTPGQGLQFLFEYFSETQRNKGNFPGRFSGRQFSNSRSEMNVSTLELGDSALYLCASSPGQAKETQYFGPGTRLLVL.